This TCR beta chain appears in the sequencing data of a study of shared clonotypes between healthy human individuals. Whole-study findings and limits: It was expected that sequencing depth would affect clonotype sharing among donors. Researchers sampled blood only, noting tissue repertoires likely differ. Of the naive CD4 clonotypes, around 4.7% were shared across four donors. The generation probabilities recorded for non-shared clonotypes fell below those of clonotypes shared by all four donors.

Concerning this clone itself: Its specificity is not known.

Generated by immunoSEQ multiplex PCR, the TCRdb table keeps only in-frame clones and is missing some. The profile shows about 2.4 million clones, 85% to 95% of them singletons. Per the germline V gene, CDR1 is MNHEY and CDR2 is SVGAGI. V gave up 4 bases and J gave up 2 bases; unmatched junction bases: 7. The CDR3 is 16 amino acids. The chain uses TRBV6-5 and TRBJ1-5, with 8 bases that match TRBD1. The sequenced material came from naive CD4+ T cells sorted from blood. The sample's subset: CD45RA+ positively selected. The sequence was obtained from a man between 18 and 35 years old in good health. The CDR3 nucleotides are TGTGCCAGCAGTTCCTCAGGGGGCCGGGGCAATCAGCCCCAGCATTTT. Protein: CASSSSGGRGNQPQHF.